Following are 9 T cell receptor beta chains from one sample sequenced in a study of blood T cell repertoires in COVID-19. Sequencing used immunoSEQ multiplex PCR; TCRdb keeps in-frame clones, though not all of them. The sample has 80,000 to 100,000 clones, less than 85% seen once. Sequencing was carried out using peripheral blood. The receptors originated from a man aged 70-80 years with active or convalescent COVID-19.

This rearrangement joins TRBV2 to TRBJ1-2; D gene unclear. Germline V gene lookup returns CDR1 SNHLY and CDR2 FYNNEI. This CDR3 has 12 residues. Trimming took 7 bases from V and 9 from J, leaving 15 bases between them. The CDR3 DNA reads as TGTGCCAGCATGCGGATAGACGGTAGCTACACCTTC. Amino acids: CASMRIDGSYTF. Based on the CDR3 plus reference TRBV2 and TRBJ1-2, the full variable domain is EPEVTQTPSHQVTQMGQEVILRCVPISNHLYFYWYRQILGQKVEFLVSFYNNEISEKSEIFDDQFSVERPDGSNFTLKIRSTKLEDSAMYFCASMRIDGSYTFGSGTRLTVV.

V and J are TRBV18 and TRBJ1-6; D call uncertain. V shed 2 bases and J shed 5 bases, with 7 bases lying between them. CDR3 length equals 14 residues. From germline, CDR1 is KGHSH and CDR2 LQKENI. CDR3 loop: CASSPKQNNSPLHF. The DNA for the CDR3 is TGTGCCAGCTCACCAAAACAGAATAATTCACCCCTCCACTTT.

This chain joins TRBV18 and TRBJ1-6; D remains ambiguous. Germline CDR1 is KGHSH and CDR2 is LQKENI. The CDR3 runs 16 residues. The V end lost 3 bases, the J end lost 0 bases, and 9 bases lay between the germline ends. The CDR3 region is CASSPNSLSYNSPLHF. The CDR3 coding sequence is TGTGCCAGCTCACCGAATAGTCTCTCCTATAATTCACCCCTCCACTTT.

This clone has a single count. The chain employs TRBV7-9 and TRBJ2-5; D is possibly TRBD1 (5 bases). Trimming took off 7 bases at V and 3 bases at J, with 9 bases between the two ends. Per germline, CDR1 SEHNR and CDR2 FQNEAQ (reference sequence). This CDR3 spans 12 amino acids. The CDR3, as DNA: TGTGCCAGCACTACCAGGGAAGAGACCCAGTACTTC. Protein product: CASTTREETQYF.

The chain recombines TRBV3-1 (or the pseudogene TRBV3-2) with TRBJ2-7, with D uncertain. The germline gives CDR1 LGHDT, CDR2 YNNKEL (reference sequence). This CDR3 region has 13 residues. Trimming took 0 bases from V and 3 from J, leaving 6 bases between them. The CDR3 spells CASSQDRFYEQYF. In DNA form, the CDR3 reads TGTGCCAGCAGCCAAGACAGATTCTACGAGCAGTACTTC.

The chain recombines TRBV27 with TRBJ2-7; D may be TRBD2 (5 bases). The CDR3 is made up of 12 amino acids. Germline V gene sequence: CDR1 MNHEY, CDR2 SMNVEV (reference sequence). V shed 6 bases and J shed 7 bases, with 13 bases lying between them. CDR3 sequence: CASSKGLGEQYF. CDR3 in DNA: TGTGCCAGCAGCAAAGGACTGGGGGAGCAGTACTTC.

This chain uses TRBV5-4 with TRBJ2-5; D is unclear. The CDR3 contains 11 residues. Trimming took 4 bases from V and 5 from J, leaving 6 bases between them. Germline loops: CDR1 SGHNT, CDR2 YYREEE (reference sequence). The CDR3 DNA reads as TGTGCCAGCAGCGTCGAGGAGACCCAGTACTTC. It is translated as CASSVEETQYF.

The chain couples TRBV2 to TRBJ2-5, with D perhaps TRBD2 (6 bases). CDR1 is SNHLY and CDR2 is FYNNEI in the germline V gene. V lost 9 bases and J lost 1, with 9 bases in between. The CDR3 is 12 residues long. The CDR3 loop is CASGTFQETQYF. In nucleotides, the CDR3 is TGTGCCAGTGGGACTTTCCAAGAGACCCAGTACTTC.

The chain joins TRBV6-5 to TRBJ1-4; unclear D gene. V lost 3 bases to trimming and J lost 7 bases, with 15 bases between them. CDR1 is MNHEY, CDR2 SVGAGI, per germline. The CDR3 consists of 15 residues. The CDR3 nucleotides read TGTGCCAGCAGTTATGCGGGCGGAAGTTTTGAAAAACTGTTTTTT. Translating it yields CASSYAGGSFEKLFF.